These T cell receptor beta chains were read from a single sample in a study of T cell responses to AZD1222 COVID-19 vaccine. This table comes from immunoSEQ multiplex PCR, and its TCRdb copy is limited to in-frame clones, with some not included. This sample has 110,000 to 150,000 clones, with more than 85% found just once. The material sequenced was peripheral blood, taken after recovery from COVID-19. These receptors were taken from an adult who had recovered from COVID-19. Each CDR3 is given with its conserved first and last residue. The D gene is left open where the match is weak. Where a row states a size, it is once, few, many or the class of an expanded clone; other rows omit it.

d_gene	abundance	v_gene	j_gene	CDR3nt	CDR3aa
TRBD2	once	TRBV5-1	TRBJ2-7	TGCGCCAGCAGCTTGGCGGGAGGGCCCTACGAGCAGTACTTC	CASSLAGGPYEQYF
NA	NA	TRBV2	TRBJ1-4	TGTGCCAGCCTGGAAGGAACCGGAAAACTGTTTTTT	CASLEGTGKLFF
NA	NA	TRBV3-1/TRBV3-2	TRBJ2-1	TGTGCCAGCAGCCAAGGTTGGCGGGGCTCCTACAATGAGCAGTTCTTC	CASSQGWRGSYNEQFF
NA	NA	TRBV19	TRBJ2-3	TGTGCCAGTAGTATAGGACCTCCTAGCCATAGCACAGATACGCAGTATTTT	CASSIGPPSHSTDTQYF
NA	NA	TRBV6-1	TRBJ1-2	TGTGCCAGCAGTGAGGGGCAGGGAGCTAACTATGGCTACACCTTC	CASSEGQGANYGYTF
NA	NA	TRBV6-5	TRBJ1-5	TGTGCCAGCAGTTCACAGGGTTATAGCAATCAGCCCCAGCATTTT	CASSSQGYSNQPQHF
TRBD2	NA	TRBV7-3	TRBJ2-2	TGTGCCAGCAGCTCTATAGCGGGATCGAACACCGGGGAGCTGTTTTTT	CASSSIAGSNTGELFF
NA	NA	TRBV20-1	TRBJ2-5	TGCAGTGAATACGATGAAGAGACCCAGTACTTC	CSEYDEETQYF
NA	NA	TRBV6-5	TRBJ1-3	TGTGCCAGCGCCGACACCGGGTACTCTGGAAACACCATATATTTT	CASADTGYSGNTIYF
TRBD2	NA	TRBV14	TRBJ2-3	TGTGCCAGCAGCCAACCCGGACTAGTAGATACGCAGTATTTT	CASSQPGLVDTQYF
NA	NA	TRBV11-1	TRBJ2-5	TGTGCCAGCAGCTCTTCCCAGAGACCGGGACCCCAGTACTTC	CASSSSQRPGPQYF
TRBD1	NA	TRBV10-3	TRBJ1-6	TGTGCCACTCGACAGGGTCCAGCCCTCCACTTT	CATRQGPALHF
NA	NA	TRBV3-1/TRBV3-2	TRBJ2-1	TGTGCCAGCAGCCAAGCCAGGAGCAATAACAATGAGCAGTTCTTC	CASSQARSNNNEQFF
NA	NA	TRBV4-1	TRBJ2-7	TGCGCCAGCAGCCATAAATGGGCTGACAACGAGCAGTACTTC	CASSHKWADNEQYF
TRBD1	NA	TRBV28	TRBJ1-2	TGTGCCCTCGGTGAGGGGACAGGGGTCGGCTACACCTTC	CALGEGTGVGYTF
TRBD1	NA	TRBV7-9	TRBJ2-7	TGTGCCAGCAGCGCCCGACAGGGAAATCCGTACTTC	CASSARQGNPYF
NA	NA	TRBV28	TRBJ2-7	TGTGCCAGCAGTTTTCGGAGGGGGTTGACGGACAGCTACGAGCAGTACTTC	CASSFRRGLTDSYEQYF
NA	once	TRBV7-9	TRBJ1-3	TGTGCCAGCAGGCCTTACAGCTCTGGAAACACCATATATTTT	CASRPYSSGNTIYF
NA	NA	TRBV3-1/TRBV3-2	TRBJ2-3	TGTGCCAGCAGCCCGGGGGTCTTCGGTAGCACAGATACGCAGTATTTT	CASSPGVFGSTDTQYF
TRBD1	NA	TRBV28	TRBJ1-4	TGTGCCAGCAGTCTCGGGACAGCAACTAATGAAAAACTGTTTTTT	CASSLGTATNEKLFF
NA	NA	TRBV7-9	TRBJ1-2	TGTGCCAGCAGCTTAGAAAGGCAAAACTTC	CASSLERQNF
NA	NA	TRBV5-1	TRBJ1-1	TGCGCCAGCAGCTTTCCGGGACGGTTCAACACTGAAGCTTTCTTT	CASSFPGRFNTEAFF
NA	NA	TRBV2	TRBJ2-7	TGTGCCAGCAACCTACAGGGTTGGGAGCAGTACTTC	CASNLQGWEQYF
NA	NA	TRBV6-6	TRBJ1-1	TGTGCCAGCAGTTACTCGAGGAGCAGGAACACTGAAGCTTTCTTT	CASSYSRSRNTEAFF